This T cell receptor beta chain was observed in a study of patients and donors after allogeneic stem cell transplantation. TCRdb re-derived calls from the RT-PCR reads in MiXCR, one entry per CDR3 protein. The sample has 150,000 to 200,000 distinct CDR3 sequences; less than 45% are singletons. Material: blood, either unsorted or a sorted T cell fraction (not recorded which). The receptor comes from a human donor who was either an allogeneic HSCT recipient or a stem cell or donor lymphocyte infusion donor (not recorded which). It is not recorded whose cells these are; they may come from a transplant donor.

Here the CDR3 reads CASSPRGVGKRGNEQFF. The CDR3 DNA is TGTGCCAGCAGCCCAAGAGGGGTGGGAAAGCGAGGAAATGAGCAGTTCTTC. The chain has TRBV5-6 and TRBJ2-1; perhaps D is TRBD1 or TRBD2 (5 bases each). The CDR3 is 17 amino acids. V lost 4 bases to trimming and J lost 7 bases, with 24 bases between them. Germline V gene data show CDR1 as SGHDT and CDR2 as YYEEEE.